The T cell receptor (beta chain) under discussion was sequenced for a study of T-cell memory formation after mild COVID-19 (TCRdb year 2021). The study in broad terms: TCR sequence clusters from the two donors were largely donor specific. In two donors, T-cell clones that expanded and contracted after mild COVID-19 were tracked by sequencing TCRalpha and TCRbeta repertoires over time. Two young, previously healthy adult volunteers, one female and one male, were included in the cohort. What the research found in general, with its limitations: Clones contracting from day 15 to 85 had balanced CD4/CD8 phenotypes, while a second wave expanding from day 15 to 37 was biased towards CD4+. Only a couple of mild cases were covered by the study, and larger cohorts that include severe cases with pre-infection samples were considered necessary. Contracting CD4+ clones were located mainly in the CM and EM memory subsets, whereas CD8+ clones were found to be enriched in EMRA. Whether the second-wave clones peaking on day 37 were SARS-CoV-2 specific was not confirmed. Some responding clones were detected in pre-infection memory, suggesting pre-existing cross-reactive memory T cells joined the SARS-CoV-2 response.

TCRdb records Illumina NovaSeq 6000 as the sequencer. TCRalpha and TCRbeta cDNA libraries were built by 5'RACE with constant-segment primers, adding sample barcodes and unique molecular identifiers. RNA was extracted from every sample with Trizol reagent. Amplification of the libraries took two PCR steps, and the second step added a second sample barcode plus Illumina TruSeq adapters. Sequencing of the libraries was done on an Illumina NovaSeq, producing 2 x 150 bp paired-end reads. Per the original workflow: With migec v1.2.7, reads were demultiplexed and then collapsed into UMI-guided consensus sequences. Using mixcr v2.1.11, the UMI consensuses were aligned to TRA and TRB V and J templates and assembled into clonotypes. Clonotypes were classified as expanded or contracted when called significant by both edgeR and NoisET, with noise models trained on biological replicates. For edgeR calls, the cutoffs were a false discovery rate-adjusted p below 0.01 and a log2 fold-change threshold of 1. As an exploratory analysis of dynamics, max-normalized trajectories of the 1000 most abundant clonotypes were examined with PCA combined with hierarchical clustering. Separately sequenced CD4+ and CD8+ repertoires were used to assign the CD4 or CD8 phenotype of responding clones. TCRdb took the public reads, trimmed them with fastp at Q25, ran MiXCR for clone calling and kept in-frame beta chains. Each CDR3 protein gets just one entry, which takes the most common genes and DNA from the rows behind it. TCRdb's processing, not the authors' own work, is the source of the V and J calls. The sample records 100,000 to 150,000 distinct CDR3 sequences, over 15% of which are singletons. Approximately 5% of the sample is held by the ten biggest clonotypes.

Concerning this clonotype itself: Its target antigen remains unknown. Base qualities were left out, and no much larger clone turns up one base away.

Counted from cysteine to phenylalanine, this CDR3 has 16 amino acids. Of the read, only the CDR3 DNA is kept; its 48 bases are in frame from base 1. The V end loses 2 bases and the J end loses 4 bases, and a stretch of 17 bases separates them. Reading the germline V gene gives CDR1 MDHEN and CDR2 SYDVKM. Ficoll-Paque density gradient centrifugation was the method used to isolate PBMCs. What was sequenced was PBMCs or a T cell subset sorted from them (not recorded which). The receptor was isolated from a man between 18 and 29 years old who had mild COVID-19 (a few samples of this study predate the infection). The sample titles of this study are shuffled in the database, so cell type and time point are left out; the donor was told from shared clones. Recombination joined TRBV28 with TRBJ1-2, and the D gene may be TRBD1, 5 bases matching. The CDR3 is CASSLNSLRVLYGYTF. The DNA sequence reads TGTGCCAGCAGTTTAAACTCACTCAGGGTGCTCTATGGCTACACCTTC.